Below, 5 T cell receptor beta chains from the same sample are listed, as sequenced in a study of breast tumors, draining lymph nodes, adjacent tissues. Axillary draining lymph nodes of breast cancer patients supplied the node samples. TCRdb reanalysed the multiplex PCR reads using MiXCR and keeps one entry per CDR3 protein. The top ten clones hold about 3.7% of a sample with about 120,000 distinct CDR3 sequences, 15% to 20% of them seen once. The material sequenced was axillary lymph node tissue. These receptors were obtained from a female donor with breast cancer. Some clones in this sample may be carry-over from other donors' samples.

This clonotype was seen at least ten times. The chain is built from TRBV5-1 and TRBJ1-5; D not resolved. Germline CDR1 and CDR2: SGHRS and YFSETQ. The CDR3 has 14 residues. The V end was cut by 4 bases, the J end by 4 bases, with 12 bases between. Here the CDR3 reads CASSPRGGNQPQHF. The CDR3, as DNA: TGCGCCAGCAGCCCACGAGGAGGAAATCAGCCCCAGCATTTT.

This clonotype was found once. A clone one base away is much larger, so this may be a read error. The CDR3 loop is CASSSGAAGNTIYF. The CDR3 nucleotides read TGCGCCAGCAGCTCTGGGGCAGCTGGAAACACCATATATTTT. The V and J genes are TRBV5-1 and TRBJ1-3; the D gene is possibly TRBD1 (5 bases). The V end lost 3 bases, the J end lost 2 bases, and 9 bases lay between the germline ends. There are 14 residues in the CDR3. Germline CDR1 and CDR2: SGHRS and YFSETQ.

This clonotype was observed many times. The chain combines TRBV11-3 with TRBJ1-3; no definite D call. The CDR3 is 15 residues long. Trimming took 0 bases from V and 4 from J, leaving 10 bases between them. Germline lookup yields CDR1 SGHNT and CDR2 YENEEA. CDR3 nucleotides: TGTGCCAGCAGCTTAGATTCCACAGCCGGAAACACCATATATTTT. It is translated as CASSLDSTAGNTIYF.

In this sample, this clonotype turned up many times. This chain's CDR3 is CASSYSKTSGGADTQYF. The DNA for the CDR3 is TGTGCCAGCAGTTACTCTAAGACTAGCGGGGGGGCAGATACGCAGTATTTT. This chain joins TRBV6-6 and TRBJ2-3; TRBD2 agrees at 14 bases. The CDR3 consists of 17 residues. Trimming removed 0 bases from V and 4 bases from J; junction bases left unmatched: 3. CDR1 MNHNY and CDR2 SVGAGI come from the germline V gene (reference sequence).

This clonotype was seen at least ten times. The chain links TRBV30 to TRBJ2-7; 9 bases match TRBD2. Per germline, CDR1 GTSNPN and CDR2 SVGIG (reference sequence). This CDR3 is built from 13 residues. With V trimmed by 7 bases and J by 4 bases, 8 bases remained unmatched. Written as DNA, the CDR3 is TGTGCCTCCTCTGGAGCGGGAGGTTACGAGCAGTACTTC. Translating it yields CASSGAGGYEQYF.